These 2 T cell receptor beta chains were sequenced from one sample in a study of CD8+ T cells in alopecia areata. Treatment meaning: oral pan-JAK inhibitor, 5-10 mg twice daily. Extraction of RNA preceded its reverse transcription into cDNA, which served as the sequencing template. The data were produced by immunoSEQ multiplex PCR, yet TCRdb's version contains in-frame clones alone and is incomplete. The sample has under 200,000 clones, approximately 62% seen once. Sequencing was performed on CD4+ T cells sorted from blood, taken at week 24, from a patient treated with tofacitinib. The receptors were gathered from a human donor with alopecia areata.

V usage is TRBV11-2 and J usage is TRBJ1-2; maybe TRBD1 (5 bases). V gave up 0 bases and J gave up 2 bases, with 13 bases separating them. The CDR3 is 16 residues long. The germline CDR1 and CDR2 sequences are SGHAT and FQNNGV. As DNA, the CDR3 is TGTGCCAGCAGCTTAGATAGAGGGGTATACAACTATGGCTACACCTTC. It codes for CASSLDRGVYNYGYTF.

This clone appeared once. The chain employs TRBV29-1 and TRBJ1-1; 7 positions match TRBD1. The germline gives CDR1 SQVTM, CDR2 ANQGSEA. CDR3 size: 13 residues. Unmatched junction bases numbered 9, after V lost 6 bases and J lost 5 bases. CDR3 DNA: TGCAGCGTCCAGACAGGGCGGGGAACTGAAGCTTTCTTT. Translation gives CSVQTGRGTEAFF.